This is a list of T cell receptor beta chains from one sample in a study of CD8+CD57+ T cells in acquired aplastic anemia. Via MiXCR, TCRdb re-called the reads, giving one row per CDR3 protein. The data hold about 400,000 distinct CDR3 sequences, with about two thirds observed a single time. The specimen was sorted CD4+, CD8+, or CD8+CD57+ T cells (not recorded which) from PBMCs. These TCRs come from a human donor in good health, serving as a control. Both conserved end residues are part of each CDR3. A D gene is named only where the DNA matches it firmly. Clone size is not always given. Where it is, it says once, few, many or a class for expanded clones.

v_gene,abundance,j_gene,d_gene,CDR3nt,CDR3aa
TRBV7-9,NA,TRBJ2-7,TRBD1,TGCGCCAGCAGCCAAAGTACAGGGGGCCCCTACGAGCAGTACTTC,CASSQSTGGPYEQYF
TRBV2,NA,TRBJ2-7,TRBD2,TGTGCCAGCAGCCCCCCCGGGGGGGCTCGGGAGCAGTACTTC,CASSPPGGAREQYF
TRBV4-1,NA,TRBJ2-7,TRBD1,TGCGCCACCAGGGACAGGGGTCTTGCGGGTCGCGAGCAGTACTTC,CATRDRGLAGREQYF
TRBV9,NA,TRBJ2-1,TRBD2,TGTGCCAGCAGCGCTCGGACTAGCGGGAGTAGGCAGTTCTTC,CASSARTSGSRQFF
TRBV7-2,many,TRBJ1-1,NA,TGTGCCAGCAGCATAGAGCCGGTTAGGGCGAGAGCTGAAGCTTTCTTT,CASSIEPVRARAEAFF
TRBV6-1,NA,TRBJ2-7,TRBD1,TGTGCCAGCAGTGAACGGGACAGATCCTACGAGCAGTACTTC,CASSERDRSYEQYF
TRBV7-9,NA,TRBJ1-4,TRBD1,TGTGCCAGCAGCAGGGACACAGGGGGCAATGAGCAGTTCTTTTTT,CASSRDTGGNEQFFF
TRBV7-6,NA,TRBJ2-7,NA,TGTGCCAGCAGCCAAGACCGGGGTAGGTACGAGCAGTACTTC,CASSQDRGRYEQYF
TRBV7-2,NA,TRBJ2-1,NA,TGTGCCAGCAGCCTGGAGACTGGGATTGATGAGCAGTTCTTC,CASSLETGIDEQFF
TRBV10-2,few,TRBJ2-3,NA,TGCGCCAGCACCGGGAGTGGCACAGATACGCAGTATTTT,CASTGSGTDTQYF
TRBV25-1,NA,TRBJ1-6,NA,TGTGCCAGCAGTGAGGGACAATTCCCCCTCCACTTT,CASSEGQFPLHF
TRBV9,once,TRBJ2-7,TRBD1,TGTGCCAGCAGCGTAGGACAGGGGGCAGGCTACGAGCAGTACTTC,CASSVGQGAGYEQYF
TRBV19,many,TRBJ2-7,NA,TGTGCCAGTAGTATATCATTTGGGATGCCTTACGAGCAGTACTTC,CASSISFGMPYEQYF
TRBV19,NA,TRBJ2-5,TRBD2,TGTGCCAGTAGTAACCCCGGGACTAGCGGGGCGGAGACCCAGTACTTC,CASSNPGTSGAETQYF
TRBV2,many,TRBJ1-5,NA,TGTGCCAGCAGTGTGGCCGCCGATCAGCCCCAGCATTTT,CASSVAADQPQHF
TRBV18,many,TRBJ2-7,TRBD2,TGTGCCAGCTCACCACGCGGCGGGGGGAGCTCCTACGAGCAGTACTTC,CASSPRGGGSSYEQYF